This paragraph reports one T cell receptor beta chain. Its antigen target is currently unknown. This likely comes from a read error, as the CDR3 has no conserved phenylalanine or tryptophan at its end. The sample is drawn from a study of cytomegalovirus exposure and HLA in healthy donors (TCRdb year 2017). With regard to the full study: In an earlier analysis of approximately 640 of the donors, 250 to 350 Gb of sequence data and just under 120 million unique TCR beta sequences from about 179 million T cells were reported. An early release that covered about 640 HLA-typed donors contained approximately 290 gigabases of sequencing data and tens of millions of unique TCR sequences. The genetic ancestry cluster associated with self-reported Caucasian donors included 70% to 85% of the 300 to 450 genotyped donors. The study was designed to test whether signatures of past pathogen exposure could be identified by cataloging public T cell receptors. The study profiled the T cell repertoires of more than 500 subjects by immunosequencing and related them to cytomegalovirus serostatus. Along with the roughly 670-subject first cohort, a separate validation cohort of about 110 different subjects was used. The study combined high-throughput TCR immunosequencing, statistical association of individual TCRs with disease status, and machine learning to predict cytomegalovirus infection status. A later analysis re-examined previously published TCR beta repertoires from 610 or so donors and added high-resolution HLA genotyping to investigate patterns of TCR occurrence. Rather than using new phenotypic data, the later analysis identified candidate immune exposures from TCR beta sequences and from how often those sequences occurred across donors. An earlier analysis of approximately 580 of the donors used high-throughput TCR beta sequencing to judge whether each TCR beta V gene segment behaved as functional or pseudogenic. Donor age, sex, ethnicity and CMV serostatus were collected together with the repertoire data. Genome-wide SNP genotypes for about 65% of the 666 donors were used in a later genetic analysis, which treated that subset as a discovery cohort. Every repertoire in the discovery cohort had been generated on one and the same sequencing platform. Both class I and class II loci were covered by HLA typing, at four-digit resolution. Typing coverage varied by locus: about 629-640 donors for A, B, C, DRB1 and DQB1; roughly 520 for DQA1; about 590 for DPA1; 450 to 480 for DPB1. Several DR-DQ haplotypes were treated as single units for association and clustering because of strong linkage in the cohort. On average, around 230,000 unique TCR beta nucleotide sequences were sequenced per donor among some 430 genotyped donors of the cohort, with roughly 18% of those sequences being non-productive. Findings and caveats that apply to the study as a whole: Some IMGT-functional V segments, including TRBV6-2 and TRBV6-3, could not be told apart with the 87-base-pair reads, so those segments were excluded. A later analysis associated 17,000 or so TCR beta sequences with specific HLA alleles at a false discovery rate of 0.05. While some public TCRs were present in many individuals, most TCR sequences turned up only very rarely across donors. The presence/absence analyses assumed that sequencing depth was roughly uniform across donors, and that assumption may not be true. In this cohort, only TCR beta chains were sequenced, and detectable features were limited by the absence of alpha or paired-chain data. In a later analysis, most CMV-associated TCR beta chains were found to appear HLA-restricted, with HLA associations seemingly driven largely by CMV exposure. In a later genetic analysis, fewer N-insertions in productive TCRs were reported among donors in an Asian-associated ancestry cluster than the roughly 700-donor mean. A later analysis found that TCR association rates varied across HLA loci, with DRB1 alleles showing the most associated TCRs and HLA-C alleles the fewest. The only immune exposure information available for the cohort was CMV serostatus. According to a later analysis, parvovirus B19, influenza, CMV and Epstein-Barr virus appeared linked to several top co-occurrence clusters. The study listed approximately 150 TCR beta chains as associated with cytomegalovirus. According to the authors, the approach could potentially be generalized to other disease states and immunological phenotypes. When HLA alleles, especially DR and DQ, strongly co-occurred, TCR associations were difficult to assign to individual alleles. An earlier analysis of approximately 600 of the donors showed that most TCR beta V segments appeared in productive rearrangements either about 87% or about 30% of the time, which broadly matched IMGT annotations. In a later analysis, HLA-associated TCR beta chains were found to be more clonally expanded and to have lower generation probabilities than equally common non-associated chains. Correlated functional status among segregating V segments might reflect linkage disequilibrium, but an unknown experimental factor could not be ruled out. Because counts were too low, 15 or so rarely observed V segments, including chromosome 9 orphons, were excluded from the earlier analysis of about 500 of the donors. Because some donors lacked HLA typing at each locus, the association tests relied only on the typed subset. The classifier was reported to diagnose cytomegalovirus status with high specificity and sensitivity in both the original and validation cohorts. A cluster of highly shared sequence variants was judged likely to represent a technical artifact of the sequencing pipeline. A further reported finding was that TCR beta sequences accurately predicted the HLA-A and HLA-B alleles for most subjects in the first cohort. An association between a missense DCLRE1C variant and V-gene and J-gene trimming of TCR beta chains was found in a later genetic analysis and replicated in an independent cohort. A few of the identified cytomegalovirus-associated TCR beta chains were confirmed in vitro to be specific for cytomegalovirus antigens.

The cohort consisted of hundreds of healthy bone marrow donors. Cohort members were all nominally healthy when sampled, although unrecorded immune exposures were likely present. The donor tested CMV seronegative, placing the donor among the 350 to 400 seronegative members of the cohort. Each donor provided a peripheral blood sample, and peripheral blood mononuclear cells were used for TCR beta sequencing. The Qiagen DNeasy Blood Extraction Kit was used to extract genomic DNA from the blood cell samples. Libraries came from the immunoSEQ multiplex PCR assay. A mixture of 60 forward primers for TCR Vbeta segments and 13 reverse primers for TCR Jbeta segments was used in the multiplex PCR. A multiplex PCR assay on genomic DNA amplified the CDR3 region of rearranged TCR beta genes. On the Illumina HiSeq System, the amplified TCR beta libraries were sequenced as 87-base-pair reads. The authors' pipeline ran thus. In a later analysis, some 80 million unique TCR beta chains were counted across the 500 to 850 repertoires, and roughly 11 million of these chains were shared by at least two donors. To remove PCR and sequencing errors, raw reads were error-corrected and collapsed into unique sequences using a nearest-neighbor algorithm that merged closely related sequences. CDR3 sequences were aligned to IMGT reference sequences to assign V, D and J gene segments. For a sequence to be retained, a match of at least six nucleotides to both a V gene segment and a J gene segment was required. A rearrangement counted as productive if the CDR3 had no stop codons and remained in frame with V and J, and every other rearrangement counted as non-productive. Following IMGT convention, CDR3 was defined as the stretch from the second conserved V-encoded cysteine to the conserved J-encoded phenylalanine. The earlier analysis of a few hundred of the donors excluded any sequence lacking an unambiguous match to a single V gene segment. An earlier analysis of a few hundred of the donors called V segments functional above 56.7% productive rearrangements and segregating when the between-donor standard deviation exceeded 5%. A statistical classification framework was built to diagnose cytomegalovirus status from the catalog of TCR beta chain sequences. A later analysis assigned V and J genes by comparing TCR nucleotide sequences with IMGT/GENE-DB human TR gene sequences. In a later analysis, CDR3 sequences and most-parsimonious VDJ recombination scenarios were assigned using the TCRdist pipeline. In a later analysis, every TCR beta chain was defined by the combination of its CDR3 amino acid sequence and its V-gene family, and reads without a unique V-gene family were dropped. A later analysis removed roughly 590 highly shared, low-generation-probability nucleotide sequences to deal with suspected cross-contamination and a sequencing artifact. A later analysis calculated a clonal expansion index for each public chain from normalized within-repertoire ranks of inferred template counts. In a later analysis, generation probabilities were computed using a VDJ recombination model fitted to out-of-frame rearrangements, and the results were checked against IGoR. In a later analysis, hypergeometric tests were used to score TCR-TCR, TCR-HLA and TCR-CMV co-occurrence, with a repertoire-size bias correction applied to TCR pairs. To estimate false discovery rates, a later analysis permuted the HLA or CMV assignments 20 times. In a later analysis, co-occurring TCRs were grouped using DBSCAN, and TCRdist sequence similarity was added for clustering within HLA-allele-positive subsets. For co-occurrence clustering, repertoires with fewer than 30,000 or more than 120,000 public chains were excluded, along with several repertoires with anomalous nucleotide sharing. TCRdb re-hosts the immuneACCESS table, in-frame sequences only. Its copies lack some clones; in the studies checked, an unresolved V gene accounts for under half of them, and the cause for the rest is not known. V and J calls plus clone size are reproduced from that table; the DNA served to infer D and trimming. This sample has about 99,000 clones in its table, and approximately 72% of those were observed once. Of the sample, less than 3.5% falls within the top ten clones.

From a lookup of the germline V gene, CDR1 and CDR2 are MGHRA and YSYEKL. Inclusive of both ends, the CDR3 amounts to 14 amino acids. This entry keeps only the CDR3 DNA: 42 bases, framed from base 1. At the junction V is shortened by 3 bases and J by 2 bases, with 9 bases in between. The sequence was collected from a woman aged 50 to 60 in good health and CMV-seronegative. The chain links TRBV4-1 with TRBJ2-3; the D gene assignment is ambiguous. Sequencing used PBMCs. This receptor has the CDR3 CASSQIIPTDTQYL. DNA sequence: TGCGCCAGCAGCCAGATTATACCCACAGATACGCAGTATCTT.